Sequencing of this T cell receptor beta chain was carried out in a study of blood T cell repertoires in COVID-19. Overall study: Donors in the United States, Italy and Spain gave samples during acute or convalescent COVID-19.

The CDR3 is 11 amino acids. The germline V gene encodes CDR1 MNHEY and CDR2 SVGAGI. Deletions cut 6 bases from V and 4 bases from J, with 6 bases between. Profiling relied on immunoSEQ multiplex PCR, and the TCRdb table lists in-frame clones only, not all of them. The sample yields a few hundred thousand clones, roughly 84% seen once. The chain employs TRBV6-5 and TRBJ1-1; no clear D. This clonotype originated in an elderly woman with acute or convalescent COVID-19. The sequencing sample was made of peripheral blood. The CDR3 sequence is CASRAGTEAFF. The CDR3, as DNA: TGTGCCAGCAGGGCAGGCACTGAAGCTTTCTTT.